Each of the 21 T cell receptor beta chains below was sequenced from the same sample in a study of blood T cell repertoires in COVID-19. Using immunoSEQ multiplex PCR, the repertoire was profiled, and TCRdb retains in-frame clones only, with some absent. The profile shows some 48,000 clones, roughly 90% of them singletons. Sample: peripheral blood. The source is a man in his sixties or seventies with active COVID-19.

The chain employs TRBV27 and TRBJ2-1; D remains ambiguous. From germline, CDR1 is MNHEY and CDR2 SMNVEV (reference sequence). The V end was cut by 2 bases, the J end by 2 bases, with 4 bases between. CDR3 length: 13 residues. As DNA, the CDR3 is TGTGCCAGCAGTTTAAGCCCCTACAATGAGCAGTTCTTC. Protein product: CASSLSPYNEQFF.

This clone has just one count. The chain has TRBV7-2 and TRBJ2-7; 10 nucleotides agree with TRBD2. V gave up 0 bases and J gave up 0 bases; unmatched junction bases: 5. This CDR3 contains 17 residues. CDR1 and CDR2 from the germline V gene are SGHTA and FQGNSA. The CDR3 here is CASSLAGASGSSYEQYF. DNA of the CDR3: TGTGCCAGCAGCTTAGCTGGGGCTAGCGGGAGCTCCTACGAGCAGTACTTC.

In DNA form, the CDR3 reads TGTGCCTGGAGTGTACCCCCCCTAAGAACCAATGAGCAGTTCTTC. It yields the protein CAWSVPPLRTNEQFF. The J gene is TRBJ2-1, the V gene TRBV30; no clear D. The V end was cut by 0 bases, the J end by 6 bases, with 15 bases between. Germline V gene data show CDR1 as GTSNPN and CDR2 as SVGIG (reference sequence). The CDR3 sequence is 15 residues long.

This clone showed up just once. The J gene is TRBJ2-7, the V gene TRBV6-1, with D possibly being TRBD2 (5 bases). CDR1 is MNHNS and CDR2 is SASEGT in the germline V gene. Trimming removed 2 bases from V and 2 bases from J, with 10 bases in between. This CDR3 comprises 14 residues. CDR3 nucleotide sequence: TGTGCCAGCAGTGAATACGGGGTAACCTACGAGCAGTACTTC. This encodes CASSEYGVTYEQYF.

The rearrangement links TRBV18 to TRBJ1-1; D ambiguous. The germline V gene encodes CDR1 KGHSH and CDR2 LQKENI. Trimming pared 2 bases from V and 0 bases from J, leaving 4 bases between. This CDR3 region has 13 residues. The CDR3 region is CASSPGVNTEAFF. For the CDR3, the DNA is TGTGCCAGCTCACCAGGAGTGAACACTGAAGCTTTCTTT.

The gene calls are TRBV5-1 and TRBJ1-3; perhaps TRBD1 as D (6 bases). The germline CDR1 and CDR2 sequences are SGHRS and YFSETQ. Trimming pared 4 bases from V and 2 bases from J, leaving 19 bases between. CDR3 length: 17 residues. This CDR3 is CASSIGSRDTAGNTIYF. The CDR3 region has the DNA TGCGCCAGCAGCATTGGATCCCGGGACACCGCTGGAAACACCATATATTTT.

The chain uses TRBV29-1 and TRBJ2-3; 11 bases match TRBD2. The CDR3 is made up of 12 amino acids. Germline CDR1 SQVTM, CDR2 ANQGSEA. V dropped 4 bases and J dropped 6; count of bases not matched to a gene: 0. CDR3: CSVASGRDTQYF. The CDR3 DNA follows: TGCAGCGTTGCTAGCGGGAGGGATACGCAGTATTTT.

The gene calls are TRBV2 and TRBJ2-2; 11 bases fit TRBD1. This CDR3 region has 15 residues. Unmatched junction bases numbered 7, after V lost 6 bases and J lost 7 bases. CDR1 and CDR2 (germline): SNHLY, FYNNEI. CDR3 nucleotides: TGTGCCAGCAGCCGGACAGGGGGCGATCACGGGGAGCTGTTTTTT. Protein product: CASSRTGGDHGELFF.

The CDR3 region has the DNA TGTGCCAGCAGCCCCTCATGGAGGGTAACCGGGGAGCTGTTTTTT. Protein product: CASSPSWRVTGELFF. This sequence joins TRBV3-1 (or the pseudogene TRBV3-2) and TRBJ2-2, with D perhaps matching TRBD2 (6 bases). Trimming shortened V by 4 bases and J by 5 bases, and 14 bases separated the two germline ends. Per the germline V gene, CDR1 is LGHDT and CDR2 is YNNKEL (reference sequence). This CDR3 region has 15 residues.

This sequence joins TRBV13 and TRBJ2-1; 9 positions match TRBD2. The V segment lost 6 bases and the J segment 7 bases; nucleotides outside the gene matches: 13. Germline V gives CDR1 PRHDT, CDR2 FYEKMQ (reference sequence). The CDR3 is 16 amino acids. CDR3 residues: CASRPYGTSSANEQFF. The CDR3 DNA reads as TGTGCCAGCAGACCATATGGGACTAGCTCGGCTAATGAGCAGTTCTTC.

The chain's CDR3 is CASSEQGYSNQPQHF. The CDR3 nucleotides are TGTGCCAGCAGTGAACAGGGTTATAGCAATCAGCCCCAGCATTTT. J is TRBJ1-5 and V is TRBV2, with D perhaps TRBD1 (5 bases). This CDR3 is built from 15 residues. The germline gives CDR1 SNHLY, CDR2 FYNNEI. Trimming left V 2 bases short and J 0 bases short, with 8 bases between.

This sequence joins TRBV6-2 or TRBV6-3 and TRBJ2-7; D remains unclear. CDR1 and CDR2 from the germline V gene are MNHEY and SVGEGT. V was cut by 5 bases and J by 2 bases, with 16 bases left in between. This CDR3 is built from 15 residues. CDR3 in DNA: TGTGCCAGCAGTCCCTCAGGATTTCGGCCCTACGAGCAGTACTTC. It translates to CASSPSGFRPYEQYF.

The chain has TRBV9 and TRBJ2-7, with D possibly being TRBD2 (6 bases). The V gene's germline CDR1 is SGDLS and CDR2 YYNGEE. The CDR3 totals 16 residues. Trimming pared 0 bases from V and 4 bases from J, leaving 17 bases between. This CDR3 reads CASSVGEAWSGYEQYF. Here the CDR3 DNA reads TGTGCCAGCAGCGTAGGGGAGGCTTGGTCCGGTTACGAGCAGTACTTC.

This clone was picked up a small number of times. V is TRBV27 and J is TRBJ2-1; TRBD2 matches 8 bases. Germline V gene lookup returns CDR1 MNHEY and CDR2 SMNVEV (reference sequence). After removal of 4 bases from V and 4 bases from J, the junction contained 3 bases not matched to a gene. The CDR3 loop spans 14 amino acids. Here the CDR3 reads CASSSGGGYNEQFF. DNA for the CDR3: TGTGCCAGCAGTTCTGGCGGGGGGTACAATGAGCAGTTCTTC.

This clone has only one observation. The chain uses TRBV9 and TRBJ2-5; 16 bases are shared with TRBD2. Trimming cost V 4 bases and J 5 bases; bases outside gene matches: 8. The CDR3 runs 17 residues. Looked up from germline, CDR1 is SGDLS and CDR2 is YYNGEE. The CDR3 here is CASSPGTSGGARETQYF. In DNA form, the CDR3 reads TGTGCCAGCAGCCCGGGGACTAGCGGGGGGGCCAGGGAGACCCAGTACTTC. The full variable domain, its missing parts supplied by reference TRBV9 and TRBJ2-5, is DSGVTQTPKHLITATGQRVTLRCSPRSGDLSVYWYQQSLDQGLQFLIQYYNGEERAKGNILERFSAQQFPDLHSELNLSSLELGDSALYFCASSPGTSGGARETQYFGPGTRLLVL.

This chain connects TRBV7-9 to TRBJ2-3; 9 bases are shared with TRBD1. Looked up from germline, CDR1 is SEHNR and CDR2 is FQNEAQ (reference sequence). The CDR3 loop spans 15 amino acids. V trimming: 5 bases; J trimming: 4 bases; junction bases outside the gene matches: 7. CDR3 in amino acids: CASSRGTGLADTQYF. CDR3 nucleotide sequence: TGTGCCAGCAGCCGTGGGACAGGGCTCGCAGATACGCAGTATTTT.

The gene calls are TRBV28 and TRBJ2-3; the D gene is possibly TRBD2 (5 bases). Germline V gives CDR1 MDHEN, CDR2 SYDVKM. Trimming cost V 8 bases and J 3 bases, with 18 bases left between them. The CDR3 extends over 15 amino acids. The CDR3 protein is CASAHRRTGTDTQYF. The CDR3, as DNA: TGTGCCAGCGCCCACCGGCGCACGGGGACAGATACGCAGTATTTT.

The V call is TRBV4-3, the J call TRBJ2-1; 7 nucleotides match TRBD2. Germline values: CDR1 LGHNA, CDR2 YSLEER. The trim removed 0 bases at V and 4 bases at J, leaving 12 bases unmatched. There are 18 residues in the CDR3. The CDR3 region is CASSQDPPSGVIYNEQFF. In DNA, the CDR3 is TGCGCCAGCAGCCAAGATCCCCCCAGCGGGGTAATTTACAATGAGCAGTTCTTC.

CDR3 bases: TGCGCCAGCAGCCAAGATTCTGGGGACTACACAGATACGCAGTATTTT. Amino acids: CASSQDSGDYTDTQYF. The gene calls are TRBV4-1 and TRBJ2-3; 7 positions agree with TRBD2. J gave up 2 bases and V 0 bases, and 5 bases lay outside the gene matches. CDR3 length: 16 residues. Germline CDR1 MGHRA, CDR2 YSYEKL.

V is TRBV7-8 and J is TRBJ2-4; D is possibly TRBD1 (5 bases). Germline V gene lookup returns CDR1 SGHVS and CDR2 FQNEAQ. V gave up 4 bases and J gave up 9 bases, with 13 bases separating them. The CDR3 is made up of 13 amino acids. CDR3 in DNA: TGTGCCAGCAGCTCCCGCAGGGATAGCATTCAGTACTTC. Translation gives CASSSRRDSIQYF.

The V call is TRBV4-3, the J call TRBJ2-4, with TRBD1 matching 9 bases. Germline CDR1 is LGHNA and CDR2 is YSLEER. V was pared by 2 bases and J by 3 bases, with 5 bases of the junction left unmatched. This CDR3 has 16 residues. The CDR3 bases are TGCGCCAGCAGCCAATCCCGGGACAGGGTCAAAAACATTCAGTACTTC. Amino acid sequence: CASSQSRDRVKNIQYF.